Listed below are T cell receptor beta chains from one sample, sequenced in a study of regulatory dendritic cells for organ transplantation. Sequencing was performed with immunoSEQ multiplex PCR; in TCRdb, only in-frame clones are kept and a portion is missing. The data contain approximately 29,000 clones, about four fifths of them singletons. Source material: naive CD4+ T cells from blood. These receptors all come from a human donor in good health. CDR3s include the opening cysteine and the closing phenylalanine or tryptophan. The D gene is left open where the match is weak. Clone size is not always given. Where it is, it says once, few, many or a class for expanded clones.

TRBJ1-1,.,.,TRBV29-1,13,CRGGSGQGTEAFF,TGCAGGGGGGGGTCCGGGCAGGGCACTGAAGCTTTCTTT
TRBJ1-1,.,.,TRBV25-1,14,CASTKTGSTYEAFF,TGTGCCAGCACCAAGACAGGATCCACTTATGAAGCTTTCTTT
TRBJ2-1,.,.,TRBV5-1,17,CASTAYRTRGYYNEQFF,TGCGCCAGCACCGCCTATAGGACTCGAGGTTACTACAATGAGCAGTTCTTC
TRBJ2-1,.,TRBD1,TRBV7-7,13,CASSPLPGQGKFF,TGTGCTAGCAGCCCGCTGCCGGGACAGGGGAAGTTCTTC
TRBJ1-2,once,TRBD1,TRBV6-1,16,CASSELRRQGIYGYTF,TGTGCCAGCAGTGAACTTCGTCGACAGGGGATTTATGGCTACACCTTC
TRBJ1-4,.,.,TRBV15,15,CATSRAYPADEKLFF,TGTGCCACCAGCAGAGCTTACCCAGCGGATGAAAAACTGTTTTTT
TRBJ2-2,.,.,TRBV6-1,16,CASSEGTSGLTGELFF,TGTGCCAGCAGTGAAGGCACGTCGGGGTTAACCGGGGAGCTGTTTTTT
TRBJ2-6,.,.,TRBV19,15,CASSPSGFGANVLTF,TGTGCCAGTAGTCCATCAGGGTTTGGGGCCAACGTCCTGACTTTC
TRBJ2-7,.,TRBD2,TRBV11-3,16,CASSLRASGPPREQYF,TGTGCCAGCAGCTTAAGGGCTAGCGGGCCCCCTAGGGAGCAGTACTTC
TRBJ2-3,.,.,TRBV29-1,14,CSVEDRPQRDTQYF,TGCAGCGTTGAAGATCGCCCCCAGCGAGATACGCAGTATTTT
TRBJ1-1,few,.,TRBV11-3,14,CASSQGDGDTEAFF,TGTGCCAGCAGCCAAGGCGACGGGGACACTGAAGCTTTCTTT
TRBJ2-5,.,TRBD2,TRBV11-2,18,CASSLGPQATSRRETQYF,TGTGCCAGCAGCTTAGGCCCCCAAGCGACTAGCCGGCGAGAGACCCAGTACTTC
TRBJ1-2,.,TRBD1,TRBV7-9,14,CASSLPGQGYGYTF,TGTGCCAGCAGCTTACCAGGACAGGGCTATGGCTACACCTTC
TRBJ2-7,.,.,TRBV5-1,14,CASRDVRGSYEQYF,TGCGCCAGCAGAGACGTCAGGGGTTCCTACGAGCAGTACTTC
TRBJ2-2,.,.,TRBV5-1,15,CASSLVWDKSGELFF,TGCGCCAGCAGCTTGGTTTGGGACAAAAGCGGGGAGCTGTTTTTT
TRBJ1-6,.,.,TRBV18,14,CASSPTRDNSPLHF,TGTGCCAGCTCACCTACCAGGGATAATTCACCCCTCCACTTT
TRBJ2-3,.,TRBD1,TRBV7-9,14,CASSPDRGFDTQYF,TGTGCCAGCAGCCCGGACAGGGGTTTTGATACGCAGTATTTT
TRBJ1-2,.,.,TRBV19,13,CASTIPGDYGYTF,TGTGCCAGTACAATCCCAGGGGACTATGGCTACACCTTC
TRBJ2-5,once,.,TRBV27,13,CASSPGVRQTQYF,TGTGCCAGCAGTCCTGGAGTCCGGCAGACCCAGTACTTC
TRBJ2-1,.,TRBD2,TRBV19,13,CASSGGGYNEQFF,TGTGCCAGTAGTGGGGGGGGGTACAATGAGCAGTTCTTC
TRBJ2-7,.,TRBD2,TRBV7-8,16,CASSYGLAGGLYEQYF,TGTGCCAGCAGCTATGGACTAGCGGGGGGGCTGTACGAGCAGTACTTC
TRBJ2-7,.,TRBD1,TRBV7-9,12,CASSPDRGEQYF,TGTGCCAGCAGCCCTGACAGGGGTGAGCAGTACTTC
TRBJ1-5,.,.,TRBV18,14,CASSAGRSNQPQHF,TGTGCCAGCTCGGCTGGCAGAAGCAATCAGCCCCAGCATTTT
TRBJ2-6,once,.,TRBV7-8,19,CASSLVPPAAGRGANVLTF,TGTGCCAGCAGCTTAGTCCCCCCGGCTGCGGGGCGCGGGGCCAACGTCCTGACTTTC
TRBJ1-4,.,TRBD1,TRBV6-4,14,CASSTGATNEKLFF,TGTGCCAGCAGTACAGGGGCAACTAATGAAAAACTGTTTTTT
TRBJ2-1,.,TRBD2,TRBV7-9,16,CASSLGRLAGLNEQFF,TGTGCCAGCAGCTTAGGGAGGCTAGCGGGGCTCAATGAGCAGTTCTTC
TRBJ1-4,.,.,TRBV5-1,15,CASKPGSSTNEKLFF,TGCGCCAGCAAGCCGGGATCCTCAACTAATGAAAAACTGTTTTTT
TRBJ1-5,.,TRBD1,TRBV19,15,CASSNRGYDGQPQHF,TGTGCCAGTAGTAACAGGGGGTATGACGGTCAGCCCCAGCATTTT
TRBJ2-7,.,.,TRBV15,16,CATSSGETAASYEQYF,TGTGCCACCAGTTCCGGGGAGACGGCGGCATCCTACGAGCAGTACTTC
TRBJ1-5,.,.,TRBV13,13,CASSATGKQPQHF,TGTGCCAGCAGCGCGACAGGTAAACAGCCCCAGCATTTT
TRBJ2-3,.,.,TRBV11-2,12,CASSFNTDTQYF,TGTGCCAGCAGCTTTAACACAGATACGCAGTATTTT
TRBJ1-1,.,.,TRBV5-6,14,CASSGPTENTEAFF,TGTGCCAGCAGCGGGCCGACAGAGAACACTGAAGCTTTCTTT
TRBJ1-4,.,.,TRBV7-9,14,CASSPAGGVEKLFF,TGTGCCAGCAGCCCTGCGGGGGGGGTTGAAAAACTGTTTTTT
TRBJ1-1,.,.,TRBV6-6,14,CASSLQGKNTEAFF,TGTGCCAGCAGCCTACAGGGAAAGAACACTGAAGCTTTCTTT
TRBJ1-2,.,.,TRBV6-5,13,CASSQTGRYGYTF,TGTGCCAGCAGTCAGACAGGCCGCTATGGCTACACCTTC
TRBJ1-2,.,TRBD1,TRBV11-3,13,CASSLRDRGGYTF,TGTGCCAGCAGCTTAAGGGACAGGGGTGGCTACACCTTC
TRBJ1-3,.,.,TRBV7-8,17,CASSSSLIRSSGNTIYF,TGTGCCAGCAGCTCATCGCTTATAAGGAGTTCTGGAAACACCATATATTTT
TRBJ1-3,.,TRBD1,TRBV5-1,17,CASSLRTGAETGNTIYF,TGCGCCAGCAGCCTGAGGACAGGGGCGGAAACTGGAAACACCATATATTTT
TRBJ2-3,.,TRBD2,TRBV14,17,CASSQERGERFTDTQYF,TGTGCCAGCAGCCAAGAGCGGGGGGAACGTTTCACAGATACGCAGTATTTT
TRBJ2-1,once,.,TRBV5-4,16,CASSLGGQSSYNEQFF,TGTGCCAGCAGCTTGGGAGGCCAAAGCTCCTACAATGAGCAGTTCTTC